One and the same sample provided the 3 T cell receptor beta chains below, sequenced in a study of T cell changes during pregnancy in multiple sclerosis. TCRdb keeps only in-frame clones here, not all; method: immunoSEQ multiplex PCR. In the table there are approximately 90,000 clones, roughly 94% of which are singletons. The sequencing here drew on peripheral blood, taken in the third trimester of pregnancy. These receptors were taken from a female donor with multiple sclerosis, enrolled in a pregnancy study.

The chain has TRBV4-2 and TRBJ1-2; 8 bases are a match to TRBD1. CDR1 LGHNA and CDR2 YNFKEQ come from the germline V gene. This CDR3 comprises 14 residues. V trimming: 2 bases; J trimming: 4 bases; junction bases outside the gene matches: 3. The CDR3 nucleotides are TGTGCCAGCAGCCAACCCGACAGGGGCTATGGCTACACCTTC. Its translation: CASSQPDRGYGYTF.

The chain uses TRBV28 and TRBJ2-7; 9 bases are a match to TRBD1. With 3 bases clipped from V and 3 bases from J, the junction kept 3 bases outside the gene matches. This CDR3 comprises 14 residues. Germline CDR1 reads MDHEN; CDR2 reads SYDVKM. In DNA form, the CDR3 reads TGTGCCAGCAGTTTTGGGACAGGGCGCTACGAGCAGTACTTC. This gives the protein CASSFGTGRYEQYF.

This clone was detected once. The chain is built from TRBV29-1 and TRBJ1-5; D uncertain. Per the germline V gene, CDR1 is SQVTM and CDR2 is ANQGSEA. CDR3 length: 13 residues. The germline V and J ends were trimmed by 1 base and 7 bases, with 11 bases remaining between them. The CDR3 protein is CSVEAGVGQPQHF. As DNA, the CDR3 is TGCAGCGTTGAAGCGGGTGTTGGGCAGCCCCAGCATTTT.